A selection of T cell receptor beta chains follows, all from one sample in a study of cytomegalovirus exposure and HLA in healthy donors. Repertoires were generated with immunoSEQ multiplex PCR, while TCRdb's copy carries only in-frame clones and drops some. The top ten clones hold approximately 2.4% of a sample with 97,000 or so clones, approximately 82% of them seen once. The material sequenced was PBMCs. The receptors come from a man aged 35-49 years in good health and CMV-seronegative. CDR3s include the opening cysteine and the closing phenylalanine or tryptophan. D genes are given only for firm matches. Clone size is not always given. Where it is, it says once, few, many or a class for expanded clones.

NA | TRBJ2-1 | NA | TRBV11-2 | TGTGCCAACGGGTTCTACAATGAGCAGTTCTTC | CANGFYNEQFF
once | TRBJ2-3 | TRBD2 | TRBV27 | TGTGCCAGCAGTCGTACGACTAGCGGGGGGTTGACAGATACGCAGTATTTT | CASSRTTSGGLTDTQYF
NA | TRBJ2-7 | TRBD1 | TRBV5-1 | TGCGCCAGCAGCCCGGGACAGGGGGACGTAACCGAGCAGTACTTC | CASSPGQGDVTEQYF
NA | TRBJ2-3 | TRBD1 | TRBV5-1 | TGCGCCAGCAGCTTAACAGGGGAAACGCAGTATTTT | CASSLTGETQYF
NA | TRBJ2-3 | NA | TRBV2 | TGTGCCAGCAGTGAAGAGAAGGGGCGGGGGCTCACAGATACGCAGTATTTT | CASSEEKGRGLTDTQYF
NA | TRBJ2-7 | TRBD1 | TRBV5-4 | TGTGCCAGCAGCTTGGACAGGGGAAGCTACGAGCAGTACTTC | CASSLDRGSYEQYF
few | TRBJ2-7 | TRBD2 | TRBV6-6 | TGTGCCAGCAGTTACTCATGGCGGGGGGGCGACGAGCAGTACTTC | CASSYSWRGGDEQYF
NA | TRBJ2-3 | TRBD1 | TRBV5-4 | TGTGCCAGCAGTCGGGGGACAGGTCCAGATACGCAGTATTTT | CASSRGTGPDTQYF
NA | TRBJ1-1 | TRBD1 | TRBV2 | TGTGCCAGCAGTGAAACCCTAATGGACAGGGGCCCTGTCTTAACGGGTGAAGCTTTCTTT | CASSETLMDRGPVLTGEAFF
NA | TRBJ2-5 | TRBD2 | TRBV5-4 | TGTGCCAGCAGCCCCCGCTGGACTAGCGAAAAGACCCAGTACTTC | CASSPRWTSEKTQYF
NA | TRBJ1-1 | NA | TRBV5-1 | TGCGCCAGCAGCTTGGGAGGGCGGGACACTGAAGCTTTCTTT | CASSLGGRDTEAFF
NA | TRBJ1-2 | TRBD1 | TRBV9 | TGTGCCAGCAGCGGTAGCAGTGGGACAGCAAAACTGGAGGGGTATGGCTACACCTTC | CASSGSSGTAKLEGYGYTF
NA | TRBJ1-3 | NA | TRBV10-3 | TGTGCCATCAGTGAGTCGAGTGCGAGAGAAACTGGAAACACCATATATTTT | CAISESSARETGNTIYF
NA | TRBJ1-5 | TRBD1 | TRBV6-6 | TGTGCCAGCAGTCGAACGGGACAGGACCCGAATCAGCCCCAGCATTTT | CASSRTGQDPNQPQHF
NA | TRBJ2-1 | TRBD2 | TRBV9 | TGTGCCAGCAGCTCTCGGGAGGGACCATACAATGAGCAGTTCTTC | CASSSREGPYNEQFF
NA | TRBJ2-7 | NA | TRBV18 | TGTGCCAGCTCAGCTCTCCTGGAGAGCTCCTACGAGCAGTACTTC | CASSALLESSYEQYF
NA | TRBJ2-2 | TRBD2 | TRBV5-4 | TGTGCCAGCAGCCCAATAGGCGGGGGGACGAACACCGGGGAGCTGTTTTTT | CASSPIGGGTNTGELFF
NA | TRBJ2-1 | NA | TRBV9 | TGTGCCAGCAGCGCCTCGTCCCTCTACAATGAGCAGTTCTTC | CASSASSLYNEQFF
NA | TRBJ1-1 | NA | TRBV5-6 | TGTGCCAGCAGCTTGGGGTCAGGGTGGGCTCCTAGCACTGAAGCTTTCTTT | CASSLGSGWAPSTEAFF
NA | TRBJ2-7 | TRBD1 | TRBV13 | TGTGCCAGCAGCCCCGGGACAGGGGGCCGCTACGAGCAGTACTTC | CASSPGTGGRYEQYF
NA | TRBJ2-3 | NA | TRBV5-4 | TGTGCCAGCAGCCACACAGATACGCAGTATTTT | CASSHTDTQYF
few | TRBJ1-2 | NA | TRBV19 | TGTGCCAGTAGTTGGGCGAGTTCCAACTATGGCTACACCTTC | CASSWASSNYGYTF
NA | TRBJ1-4 | NA | TRBV4-3 | TGCGCCAGCAGCCAAGATAGAGGGTTTGGAAAACTGTTTTTT | CASSQDRGFGKLFF
NA | TRBJ1-4 | TRBD1 | TRBV5-5 | TGTGCCAGCAGCCGACAGGGATTTACTAATGAAAAACTGTTTTTT | CASSRQGFTNEKLFF
NA | TRBJ1-2 | TRBD1 | TRBV7-2 | TGTGCCAGCAGCACCCGGACAGGGGGCATCTATGGCTACACCTTC | CASSTRTGGIYGYTF
NA | TRBJ2-3 | TRBD1 | TRBV4-1 | TGCGCCAGCAGCCGTACAGGGGGCGGAAACACAGATACGCAGTATTTT | CASSRTGGGNTDTQYF
NA | TRBJ1-6 | NA | TRBV19 | TGTGCCAGTAGTTTTCCCTCGACAGGTGGAAGTTCACCCCTCCACTTT | CASSFPSTGGSSPLHF
once | TRBJ1-4 | TRBD1 | TRBV18 | TGTGCCAGCTCACCCAGTCGACAGGGGGGATCTGAAAAACTGTTTTTT | CASSPSRQGGSEKLFF
once | TRBJ1-1 | NA | TRBV29-1 | TGCAGCGTTGATATATGGGCCTACACTGAAGCTTTCTTT | CSVDIWAYTEAFF
NA | TRBJ2-7 | TRBD1 | TRBV2 | TGTGCCATAGGGACAGGTGATTCCTACGAGCAGTACTTC | CAIGTGDSYEQYF
NA | TRBJ2-7 | TRBD1 | TRBV19 | TGTGCCAGTAGTGGCCCGGGACAGGGGTTCCGCGAGCAGTACTTC | CASSGPGQGFREQYF
NA | TRBJ2-2 | NA | TRBV6-6 | TGTGCCAGCAGCAACACCGGACAGGGGGAGCTGTTTTTT | CASSNTGQGELFF
NA | TRBJ2-3 | TRBD2 | TRBV19 | TGTGCCAGTAGTATGGGCGGGGGTGACGATACGCAGTATTTT | CASSMGGGDDTQYF
NA | TRBJ1-1 | TRBD1 | TRBV6-5 | TGTGCCGGGCGGAGGGGGCGGGACACTGAAGCTTTCTTT | CAGRRGRDTEAFF
NA | TRBJ2-7 | TRBD1 | TRBV7-6 | TGTGCCACTTCTACCGGGACAGGGGACTACGAGCAGTACTTC | CATSTGTGDYEQYF
NA | TRBJ1-5 | NA | TRBV7-9 | TGTGCCAGCTCCCCTATACTCGAGGGGCCCCAGCATTTT | CASSPILEGPQHF
NA | TRBJ1-2 | NA | TRBV4-1 | TGCGCCAGCAGCCCCCCGGCAGGCAGCTATGGCTACACCTTC | CASSPPAGSYGYTF
once | TRBJ2-7 | NA | TRBV6-1 | TGTGCCAGCAGTGAAGGGGGAGGGGGTCATACCTACGAGCAGTACTTC | CASSEGGGGHTYEQYF
few | TRBJ2-5 | NA | TRBV11-2 | TGTGCCAGCAGCTCCATCGAGGTGCGCCAAGAGACCCAGTACTTC | CASSSIEVRQETQYF
NA | TRBJ1-1 | TRBD1 | TRBV7-2 | TGTGCCAGCCGACAAAAAACAGGGGGCGCTACAGGTAACACTGAAGCTTTCTTT | CASRQKTGGATGNTEAFF
NA | TRBJ2-1 | NA | TRBV2 | TGTGCCAGCGACTATCCGGGGGAGACCGCCTACAATGAGCAGTTCTTC | CASDYPGETAYNEQFF
once | TRBJ1-3 | NA | TRBV11-3 | TGTGCCAGCAGCTTCGGGTTCTCGTCTGGAAACACCATATATTTT | CASSFGFSSGNTIYF
NA | TRBJ2-7 | NA | TRBV27 | TGTGCCAGCAGTCCTCAGACAGCCCTTTCCTTCGAGCAGTACTTC | CASSPQTALSFEQYF